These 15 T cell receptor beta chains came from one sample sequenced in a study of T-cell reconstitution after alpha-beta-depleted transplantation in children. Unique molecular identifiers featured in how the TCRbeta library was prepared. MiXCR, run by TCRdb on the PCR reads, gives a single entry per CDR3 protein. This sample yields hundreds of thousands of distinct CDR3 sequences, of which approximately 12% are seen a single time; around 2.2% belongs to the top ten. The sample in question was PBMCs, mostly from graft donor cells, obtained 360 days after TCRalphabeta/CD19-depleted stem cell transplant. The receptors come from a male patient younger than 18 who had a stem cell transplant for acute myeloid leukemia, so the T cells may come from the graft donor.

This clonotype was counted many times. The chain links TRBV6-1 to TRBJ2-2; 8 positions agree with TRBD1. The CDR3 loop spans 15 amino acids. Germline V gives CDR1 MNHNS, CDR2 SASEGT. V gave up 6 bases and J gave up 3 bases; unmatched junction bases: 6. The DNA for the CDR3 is TGTGCCAGCAGACGGACAGGGTTCGACACCGGGGAGCTGTTTTTT. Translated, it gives CASRRTGFDTGELFF.

The CDR3: CAISESRLAGLSSYNEQFF. DNA for the CDR3: TGTGCCATCAGTGAATCGAGACTAGCGGGACTCAGCTCCTACAATGAGCAGTTCTTC. V is TRBV10-3 and J is TRBJ2-1, with TRBD2 identical over 11 bases. Germline V lookup: CDR1 ENHRY, CDR2 SYGVKD. The CDR3 extends over 19 amino acids. The J segment lost 0 bases and the V segment lost 3 bases, leaving 10 bases of the junction unmatched.

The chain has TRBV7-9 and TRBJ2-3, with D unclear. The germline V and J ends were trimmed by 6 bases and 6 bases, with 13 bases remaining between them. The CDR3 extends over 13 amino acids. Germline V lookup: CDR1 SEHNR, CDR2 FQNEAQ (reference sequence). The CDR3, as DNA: TGTGCCAGCAGGGACCGGAGAAGGGATACGCAGTATTTT. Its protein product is CASRDRRRDTQYF.

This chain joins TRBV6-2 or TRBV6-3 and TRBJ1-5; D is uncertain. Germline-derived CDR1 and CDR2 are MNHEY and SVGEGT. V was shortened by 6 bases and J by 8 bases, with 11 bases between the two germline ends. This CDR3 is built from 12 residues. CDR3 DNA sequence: TGTGCCAGCAGCTACGACATGGAGCCCCAGCATTTT. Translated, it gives CASSYDMEPQHF.

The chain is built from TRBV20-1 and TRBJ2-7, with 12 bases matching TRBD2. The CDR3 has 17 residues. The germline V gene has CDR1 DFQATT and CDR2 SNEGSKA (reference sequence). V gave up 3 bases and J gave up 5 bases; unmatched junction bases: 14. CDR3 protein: CSARGLPGLAGVDEQYF. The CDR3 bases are TGCAGTGCTAGGGGCTTACCGGGACTAGCGGGCGTAGACGAGCAGTACTTC.

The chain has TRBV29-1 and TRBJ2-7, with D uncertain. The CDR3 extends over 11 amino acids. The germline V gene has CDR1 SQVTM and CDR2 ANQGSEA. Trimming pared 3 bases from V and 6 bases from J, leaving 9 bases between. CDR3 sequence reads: CSVDYVGEQYF. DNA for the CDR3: TGCAGCGTTGATTACGTTGGCGAGCAGTACTTC.

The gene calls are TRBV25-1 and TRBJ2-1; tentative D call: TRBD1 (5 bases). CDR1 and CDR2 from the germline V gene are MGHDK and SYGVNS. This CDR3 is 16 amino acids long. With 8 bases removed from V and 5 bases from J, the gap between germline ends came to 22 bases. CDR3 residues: CASAQLQVRGDNEQFF. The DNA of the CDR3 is TGTGCCAGCGCACAACTACAGGTGAGAGGAGACAATGAGCAGTTCTTC. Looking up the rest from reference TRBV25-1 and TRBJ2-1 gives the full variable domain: EADIYQTPRYLVIGTGKKITLECSQTMGHDKMYWYQQDPGMELHLIHYSYGVNSTEKGDLSSESTVSRIRTEHFPLTLESARPSHTSQYLCASAQLQVRGDNEQFFGPGTRLTVL.

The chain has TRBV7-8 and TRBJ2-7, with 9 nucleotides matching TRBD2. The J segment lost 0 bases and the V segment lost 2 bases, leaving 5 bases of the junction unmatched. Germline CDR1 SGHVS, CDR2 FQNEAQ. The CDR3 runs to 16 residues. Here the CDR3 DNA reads TGTGCCAGCAGCTTAATACCAGCGGGAGGCTCCTACGAGCAGTACTTC. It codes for CASSLIPAGGSYEQYF.

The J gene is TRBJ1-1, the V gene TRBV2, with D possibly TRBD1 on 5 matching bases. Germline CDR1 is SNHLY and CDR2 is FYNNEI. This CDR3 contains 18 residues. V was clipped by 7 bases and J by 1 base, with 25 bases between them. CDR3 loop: CASIRGFRASVKNTEAFF. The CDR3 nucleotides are TGTGCCAGCATTCGTGGGTTCAGGGCCTCGGTTAAGAACACTGAAGCTTTCTTT.

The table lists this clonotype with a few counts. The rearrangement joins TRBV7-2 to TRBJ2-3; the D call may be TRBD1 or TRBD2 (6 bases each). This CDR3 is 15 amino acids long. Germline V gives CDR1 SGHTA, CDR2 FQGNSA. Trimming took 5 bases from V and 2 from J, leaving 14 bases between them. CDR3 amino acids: CASSPRRGNTDTQYF. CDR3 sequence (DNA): TGTGCCAGCAGCCCCAGGAGGGGGAACACAGATACGCAGTATTTT.

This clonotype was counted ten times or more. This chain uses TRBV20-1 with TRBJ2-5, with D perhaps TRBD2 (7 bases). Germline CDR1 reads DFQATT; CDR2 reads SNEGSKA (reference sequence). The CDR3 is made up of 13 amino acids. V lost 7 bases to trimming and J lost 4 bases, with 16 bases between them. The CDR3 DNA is TGCAGTGTTAAAGGGGGGGCGAGAGAGACCCAGTACTTC. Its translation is CSVKGGARETQYF.

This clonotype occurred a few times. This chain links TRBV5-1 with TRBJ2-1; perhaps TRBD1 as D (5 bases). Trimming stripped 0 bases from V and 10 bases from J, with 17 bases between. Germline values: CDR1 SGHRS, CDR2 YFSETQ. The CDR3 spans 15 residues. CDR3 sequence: CASSLELGGAKEQFF. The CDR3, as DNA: TGCGCCAGCAGCTTGGAGTTAGGTGGGGCTAAGGAGCAGTTCTTC.

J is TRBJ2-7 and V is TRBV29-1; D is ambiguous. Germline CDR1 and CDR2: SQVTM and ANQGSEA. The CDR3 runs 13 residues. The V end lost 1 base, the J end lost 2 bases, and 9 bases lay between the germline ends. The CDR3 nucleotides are TGCAGCGTTGAAGGGCGAGAGGCCTACGAGCAGTACTTC. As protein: CSVEGREAYEQYF.

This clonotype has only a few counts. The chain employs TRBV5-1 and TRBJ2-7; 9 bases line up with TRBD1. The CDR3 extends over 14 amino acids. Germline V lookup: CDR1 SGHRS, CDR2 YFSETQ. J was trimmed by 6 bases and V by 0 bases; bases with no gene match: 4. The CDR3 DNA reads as TGCGCCAGCAGCTTGGACAGGGGGCCTGGCGAGCAGTACTTC. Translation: CASSLDRGPGEQYF.

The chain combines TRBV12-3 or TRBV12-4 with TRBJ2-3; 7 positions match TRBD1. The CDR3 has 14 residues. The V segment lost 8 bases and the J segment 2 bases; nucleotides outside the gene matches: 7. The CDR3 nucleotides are TGTGCCAGCGGAAGAGGGGGCCTCACAGATACGCAGTATTTT. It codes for CASGRGGLTDTQYF.